This T cell receptor (beta chain) comes out of a study of cytomegalovirus exposure and HLA in healthy donors. Use of 60 Vbeta and 13 Jbeta primers characterized the PCR. Source study methods: A later analysis tallied 80 million to 100 million unique TCR beta chains, around 10 million of them shared. Sequenced by immunoSEQ multiplex PCR; TCRdb stores in-frame clones only, minus some. D and trimming come from the DNA, and the V and J calls and clone size come from that table. The sample lists around 130,000 clones, 83% occurring once. The CDR3 is 15 residues long. Whole-study findings and limits: Some V segments could not be told apart, so they were left out, TRBV6-2 and TRBV6-3 among them. Among the sequence variants, a highly shared cluster was likely an artifact of sequencing.

Those who donated were healthy bone marrow donors. With respect to this clone: What it recognizes is unknown.

This receptor was identified in a girl aged 2 to 10 in good health and CMV-seronegative. The chain recombines TRBV21-1 with TRBJ1-1; the D segment call TRBD1 is taken from the table without a DNA check. TRBV21-1 is a listed pseudogene. Sample: PBMCs. The CDR3 region is CASSPSGWMNTEAFF. CDR3 nucleotides: TGTGCCAGCAGCCCCTCAGGGTGGATGAACACTGAAGCTTTCTTT.